This TCR beta chain was captured by sequencing in a study of CDR3 diversity in severe acne. TCRdb processed the PCR reads anew with MiXCR; each CDR3 protein has one entry. The sample yields about 90,000 distinct CDR3 sequences, approximately 54% seen once. Germline V gene lookup returns CDR1 ENHRY and CDR2 SYGVKD. V lost 0 bases, J lost 4 bases, and 9 bases lay in between. There are 15 residues in the CDR3. This sequence originates from a male donor with severe acne vulgaris. The sample consisted of blood. The chain joins TRBV10-3 to TRBJ2-2, with D perhaps matching TRBD1 (6 bases). CDR3 in DNA: TGTGCCATCAGTGAGTCGAGGGACATCACCGGGGAGCTGTTTTTT. Its protein is CAISESRDITGELFF.